The 25 T cell receptor beta chains presented below share a single source sample, sequenced in a study of shared clonotypes between healthy human individuals. This table comes from immunoSEQ multiplex PCR, and its TCRdb copy is limited to in-frame clones, with some not included. The sample contains over 2 million clones, around 90% of which appear only once. Sequenced material: naive CD4+ T cells from PBMCs. The subset here: CD45RA+ positively selected. These receptors all come from a man aged 18 to 30 in good health. Some clones in this sample may be carry-over from other donors' samples.

The rearrangement links TRBV27 to TRBJ2-7; TRBD2 matches at 8 bases. Germline CDR1 and CDR2: MNHEY and SMNVEV (reference sequence). V was clipped by 7 bases and J by 7 bases; unmatched bases: 9. CDR3 length equals 13 residues. CDR3 residues: CASNKGGGREQYF. The CDR3 DNA sequence: TGTGCCAGCAATAAGGGGGGCGGGAGGGAGCAGTACTTC.

As concerns this clone: Other DNA sequences from this sample encode an identical CDR3 as well. The genes are TRBV5-1 and TRBJ2-1; 9 nucleotides agree with TRBD2. V gave up 3 bases and J gave up 3 bases; unmatched junction bases: 4. This CDR3 region has 15 residues. In germline, CDR1 is SGHRS, CDR2 YFSETQ. The CDR3 nucleotides read TGCGCCAGCAGCTCCGGCGGGAGGGGCTACAATGAGCAGTTCTTC. It translates to CASSSGGRGYNEQFF. Full variable domain (outside the CDR3, taken from reference TRBV5-1 and TRBJ2-1): KAGVTQTPRYLIKTRGQQVTLSCSPISGHRSVSWYQQTPGQGLQFLFEYFSETQRNKGNFPGRFSGRQFSNSRSEMNVSTLELGDSALYLCASSSGGRGYNEQFFGPGTRLTVL.

This clone was recorded a few times. The same CDR3 arises from other DNA sequences in this sample as well. The rearrangement joins TRBV5-1 to TRBJ1-1; no reliable D call. This CDR3 is 13 amino acids long. The V gene's germline CDR1 is SGHRS and CDR2 YFSETQ. V gave up 2 bases and J gave up 1 base, with 6 bases separating them. For the CDR3, the DNA is TGCGCCAGCAGCTTCATAAGGAACACTGAAGCTTTCTTT. As protein: CASSFIRNTEAFF.

The chain has TRBV5-1 and TRBJ2-2, with 8 bases that match TRBD1. There are 16 residues in the CDR3. Losses at the gene ends were 4 bases for V and 1 base for J; bases not matched to a gene: 6. Germline CDR1 and CDR2: SGHRS and YFSETQ. CDR3 DNA: TGCGCCAGCAGCCCAGGGGGCGCGGGGAACACCGGGGAGCTGTTTTTT. It yields the protein CASSPGGAGNTGELFF.

The chain couples TRBV5-1 to TRBJ2-2; 9 positions agree with TRBD1. This CDR3 region has 15 residues. Germline V gene sequence: CDR1 SGHRS, CDR2 YFSETQ. V lost 6 bases, J lost 7 bases, and 10 bases stayed unmatched. The CDR3 coding sequence is TGCGCCAGCACAACACAGGGGGCGCAGGGCGGGGAGCTGTTTTTT. It translates to CASTTQGAQGGELFF.

The V and J genes are TRBV6-6 and TRBJ1-5, with D maybe TRBD1 (5 bases). V gave up 8 bases and J gave up 4 bases, with 12 bases separating them. CDR1 and CDR2 (germline): MNHNY, SVGAGI (reference sequence). CDR3 length: 13 amino acids. The CDR3 here is CASRQGSNQPQHF. The CDR3 DNA reads as TGTGCCAGCCGGCAGGGATCGAATCAGCCCCAGCATTTT.

In its sample, this clone was seen a few times. The sample holds other DNA sequences that translate to the same CDR3. This chain joins TRBV30 and TRBJ1-1; D unresolved. CDR3 size: 11 residues. Germline V gene lookup returns CDR1 GTSNPN and CDR2 SVGIG (reference sequence). Deletions cut 0 bases from V and 5 bases from J, with 4 bases between. CDR3 nucleotides: TGTGCCTGGAGTGTACTAACTGAAGCTTTCTTT. As protein: CAWSVLTEAFF.

The chain recombines TRBV27 with TRBJ2-7, with 12 positions matching TRBD2. The germline CDR1 and CDR2 sequences are MNHEY and SMNVEV (reference sequence). The CDR3 extends over 15 amino acids. Germline trimming cut 8 bases from V and 3 bases from J; bases unmatched to any gene: 8. CDR3 region: CASARLAGVFYEQYF. For the CDR3, the DNA is TGTGCCAGCGCGCGACTAGCGGGAGTATTCTACGAGCAGTACTTC.

In this sample, this clone turned up once. V gene TRBV19 combines with J gene TRBJ2-5; no clear D gene. V lost 5 bases and J lost 4, with 14 bases in between. Germline loops: CDR1 LNHDA, CDR2 SQIVND (reference sequence). The CDR3 totals 14 residues. CDR3 DNA: TGTGCCAGTAGTCCTAGGGCTCCGGGAGAGACCCAGTACTTC. Protein sequence: CASSPRAPGETQYF.

The chain links TRBV7-2 to TRBJ2-3, with D possibly matching TRBD1 (7 bases). The CDR3 runs to 17 residues. Trimming shortened V by 4 bases and J by 3 bases, and 20 bases separated the two germline ends. Germline assignment: CDR1 SGHTA and CDR2 FQGNSA. The chain's CDR3 is CASSSHQGGGDTDTQYF. Written as DNA, the CDR3 is TGTGCCAGCAGCTCTCACCAGGGGGGAGGTGATACAGATACGCAGTATTTT.

The chain links TRBV4-3 to TRBJ2-6, with 8 positions matching TRBD2. Germline V lookup: CDR1 LGHNA, CDR2 YSLEER. Trimming at V came to 0 bases and at J to 2 bases, leaving 18 bases not matched to a gene. CDR3 length: 22 residues. The chain's CDR3 is CASSQDLGAGAHRRPGANVLTF. In DNA, the CDR3 is TGCGCCAGCAGCCAAGATCTAGGAGCGGGGGCCCATAGGCGTCCTGGGGCCAACGTCCTGACTTTC.

The rearrangement joins TRBV11-2 to TRBJ2-3; D not resolved. Germline CDR1 is SGHAT and CDR2 is FQNNGV. This CDR3 spans 12 amino acids. V lost 2 bases and J lost 8, with 8 bases in between. CDR3 residues: CASSLTPVTQYF. DNA for the CDR3: TGTGCCAGCAGCTTAACTCCCGTTACGCAGTATTTT.

The gene calls are TRBV25-1 and TRBJ2-3; D is undetermined. The germline V gene has CDR1 MGHDK and CDR2 SYGVNS. V was shortened by 5 bases and J by 2 bases, with 8 bases between the two germline ends. This CDR3 contains 13 residues. CDR3 amino acids: CASSRATTDTQYF. In DNA, the CDR3 is TGTGCCAGCAGTAGGGCAACCACAGATACGCAGTATTTT.

This chain joins TRBV28 and TRBJ2-3, with 9 bases that match TRBD2. Trimming removed 6 bases from V and 1 base from J; junction bases left unmatched: 5. From germline, CDR1 is MDHEN and CDR2 SYDVKM. The CDR3 covers 15 residues. CDR3 nucleotide sequence: TGTGCCAGCAGCCAGAAGCGGGAGGGCACAGATACGCAGTATTTT. This encodes CASSQKREGTDTQYF.

This rearrangement joins TRBV4-1 to TRBJ1-3; D not certain. In germline, CDR1 is MGHRA, CDR2 YSYEKL. Deletions cut 2 bases from V and 0 bases from J, with 14 bases between. The CDR3 length is 17 residues. The CDR3 reads CASSQRPLVNSGNTIYF. The DNA of the CDR3 is TGCGCCAGCAGCCAACGGCCCTTAGTGAACTCTGGAAACACCATATATTTT.

J is TRBJ2-7 and V is TRBV30, with D possibly matching TRBD1 (6 bases). The CDR3 runs 13 residues. The V end was cut by 2 bases, the J end by 3 bases, with 11 bases between. Germline V lookup: CDR1 GTSNPN, CDR2 SVGIG (reference sequence). CDR3 DNA sequence: TGTGCCTGGAGTAAACAGGGCCGCTACGAGCAGTACTTC. Translating gives CAWSKQGRYEQYF.

J is TRBJ1-5 and V is TRBV15, with D tentatively TRBD1 (6 bases). The CDR3 runs 17 residues. V was pared by 0 bases and J by 1 base, with 13 bases between. Germline V CDR1 and CDR2: LNHNV, YYDKDF (reference sequence). CDR3 sequence reads: CATSRDRAGASNQPQHF. The CDR3 nucleotides are TGTGCCACCAGCAGAGATCGGGCAGGGGCCAGCAATCAGCCCCAGCATTTT.

This clone was picked up one time. This chain links TRBV5-1 with TRBJ2-1, with 12 nucleotides matching TRBD2. Trimming at V came to 0 bases and at J to 10 bases, leaving 8 bases not matched to a gene. The CDR3 has 16 residues. Germline V lookup: CDR1 SGHRS, CDR2 YFSETQ. This chain's CDR3 is CASSLGPTSGSNEQFF. The CDR3 DNA reads TGCGCCAGCAGCTTGGGTCCGACTAGCGGGAGTAACGAGCAGTTCTTC.

Here the CDR3 reads CASSLDSSYNEQFF. CDR3 coding DNA: TGTGCCAGCAGCTTAGATAGCTCCTACAATGAGCAGTTCTTC. The rearrangement joins TRBV11-3 to TRBJ2-1; D remains ambiguous. Deletions cut 0 bases from V and 0 bases from J, with 3 bases between. Germline assignment: CDR1 SGHNT and CDR2 YENEEA. The CDR3 spans 14 residues.

This chain uses TRBV30 with TRBJ2-1; the D is unclear. The germline gives CDR1 GTSNPN, CDR2 SVGIG (reference sequence). Trimming took 0 bases from V and 9 from J, leaving 12 bases between them. The CDR3 spans 13 residues. The CDR3 DNA reads as TGTGCCTGGAGTGTAGAGTATGGTAGTGAGCAGTTCTTC. This gives the protein CAWSVEYGSEQFF.

This clone was counted a single time. V and J are TRBV11-3 and TRBJ2-1; 10 nucleotides agree with TRBD2. The length of the CDR3 is 15 residues. Trimming cost V 3 bases and J 6 bases; bases outside gene matches: 5. The germline V gene encodes CDR1 SGHNT and CDR2 YENEEA. The CDR3 nucleotides are TGTGCCAGCAGCTTTACGCTAGCGGGAGTCAATGAGCAGTTCTTC. Residues: CASSFTLAGVNEQFF.

This chain connects TRBV6-1 to TRBJ2-4, with TRBD2 matching over 7 bases. This CDR3 has 14 amino acids. J lost 5 bases, V lost 2 bases, and 3 bases had no gene match. Germline CDR1 and CDR2: MNHNS and SASEGT. CDR3 region: CASSEFGGENIQYF. For the CDR3, the DNA is TGTGCCAGCAGTGAATTTGGGGGGGAAAACATTCAGTACTTC.

The chain couples TRBV14 to TRBJ2-1; 10 bases map to TRBD1. Trimming cost V 4 bases and J 7 bases; bases outside gene matches: 7. Germline CDR1 is SGHDN and CDR2 is FVKESK. CDR3 length: 15 residues. CDR3 sequence (DNA): TGTGCCAGCAGCCCCTGGACAGGGGGTGTTAATGAGCAGTTCTTC. This gives the protein CASSPWTGGVNEQFF.

The genes are TRBV19 and TRBJ1-1, with a tentative D call TRBD1 (5 bases). V lost 7 bases and J 5 bases, leaving 20 bases between the germline ends. Germline CDR1 reads LNHDA; CDR2 reads SQIVND (reference sequence). The CDR3 runs 15 residues. This chain's CDR3 is CASTTWGRAKTEAFF. The CDR3 DNA is TGTGCCAGTACAACCTGGGGCAGGGCGAAGACTGAAGCTTTCTTT.

The count of this clone is one. The chain carries TRBV5-6 and TRBJ1-4, with 9 bases aligning to TRBD1. From germline, CDR1 is SGHDT and CDR2 YYEEEE. The CDR3 loop spans 14 amino acids. V trimming: 4 bases; J trimming: 7 bases; junction bases outside the gene matches: 5. The chain's CDR3 is CASSQGTGSEKLFF. The CDR3 DNA follows: TGTGCCAGCAGCCAAGGGACAGGGAGTGAAAAACTGTTTTTT.